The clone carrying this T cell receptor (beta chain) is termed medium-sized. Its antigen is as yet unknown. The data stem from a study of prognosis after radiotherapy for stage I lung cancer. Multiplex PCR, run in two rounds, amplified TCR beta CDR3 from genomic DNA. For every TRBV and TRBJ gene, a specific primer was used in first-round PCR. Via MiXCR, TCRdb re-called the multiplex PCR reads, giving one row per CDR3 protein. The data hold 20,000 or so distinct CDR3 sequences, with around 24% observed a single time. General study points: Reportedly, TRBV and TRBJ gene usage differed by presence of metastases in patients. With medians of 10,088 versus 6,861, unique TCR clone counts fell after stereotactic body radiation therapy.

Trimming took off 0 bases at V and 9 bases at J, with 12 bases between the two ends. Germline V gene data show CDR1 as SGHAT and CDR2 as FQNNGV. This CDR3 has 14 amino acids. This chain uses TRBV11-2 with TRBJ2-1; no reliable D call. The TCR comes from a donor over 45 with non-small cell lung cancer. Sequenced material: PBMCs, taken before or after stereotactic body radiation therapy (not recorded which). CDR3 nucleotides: TGTGCCAGCAGCTTAGATCCTGGCACCAGTGAGCAGTTCTTC. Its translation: CASSLDPGTSEQFF.